The present T cell receptor (beta chain) was sequenced within a study of shared clonotypes between healthy human individuals. Across the whole study: Donor composition was a couple of women and three men, aged 18 to 49. The study's findings and limits: When compared with the clonotypes that were shared by all four sorted-subset donors, the non-shared clonotypes turned out to have lower generation probabilities. The sharing of 5% to 6.5% of naive CD4 clonotypes was seen across a handful of donors.

This clone was seen more than once but under ten times. Its antigen is unidentified. Germline-derived CDR1 and CDR2 are SEHNR and FQNEAQ (reference sequence). Trimming stripped 5 bases from V and 1 base from J, with 16 bases between. The CDR3 covers 16 residues. All the donors were Caucasian adults who lived in Nashville, Tennessee. Sequenced by immunoSEQ multiplex PCR; TCRdb stores in-frame clones only, minus some. The sample holds 2 million to 2.5 million clones, approximately 95% seen once. This clonotype was obtained from a man between 18 and 35 years old in good health. Some clones in this sample may be carry-over from other donors' samples. The sequenced sample was naive CD4+ T cells from PBMCs. Subset given: CD45RA+ positively selected. V is TRBV7-9 and J is TRBJ2-3; D may match TRBD1 or TRBD2 (5 bases each). CDR3 loop: CASSTKGRPGTDTQYF. CDR3 nucleotides: TGTGCCAGCAGCACAAAGGGACGGCCCGGCACAGATACGCAGTATTTT.